This TCR beta chain was captured in a study of cytomegalovirus exposure and HLA in healthy donors. Primers for the PCR totalled 60 Vbeta and 13 Jbeta. Profiled with immunoSEQ multiplex PCR; TCRdb holds only in-frame clones, not every one. Altogether 95,000 to 100,000 clones are present, around 81% being singletons, with the ten largest covering approximately 3.7%. This CDR3 contains 16 residues. What was sequenced was PBMCs. The chain combines TRBV21-1 with TRBJ1-3; the DNA was not used to check the table's D call, TRBD1. TRBV21-1 is labeled a pseudogene. The TCR comes from a female donor in good health and CMV-seropositive. The CDR3 bases are TGTGCCAGCCCCTCATCGGACACGAGCTCTGGAAACACCATATATTTT. This translates into CASPSSDTSSGNTIYF.